The subject of this entry is one T cell receptor beta chain. The data were produced by immunoSEQ multiplex PCR, yet TCRdb's version contains in-frame clones alone and is incomplete. The sample has over 70,000 clones, about 86% seen once; the top ten hold around 2%. This record comes from a study of OX40 agonist ivuxolimab in advanced cancers. The CDR3 extends over 14 amino acids. Germline V gene sequence: CDR1 ENHRY, CDR2 SYGVKD. Trimming pared 9 bases from V and 1 base from J, leaving 15 bases between. The TCR sequence derives from an adult with an advanced solid tumor such as melanoma, head and neck, liver or kidney cancer. The J gene is TRBJ1-2, the V gene TRBV10-3, with TRBD1 as a possible D gene (5 bases). This specimen was CD4+ or CD8+ T cells sorted from blood, taken in a trial of the OX40 agonist ivuxolimab. In DNA, the CDR3 is TGTGCCATTAACCGGGACGGTGATAACTATGGCTACACCTTC. The encoded protein is CAINRDGDNYGYTF.